These 10 T cell receptor beta chains share one sample of origin, sequenced in a study of technical replicates of blood from a few donors. TCRdb keeps only in-frame clones here, not all; method: immunoSEQ multiplex PCR. This repertoire shows about 48,000 clones, around 90% found once; its top ten account for about 3.9%. The sequenced material came from PBMCs. Receptor source: a human donor in good health. Some clones in this sample may be carry-over from other donors' samples.

The rearrangement links TRBV5-1 to TRBJ2-2; TRBD2 aligns across 14 bases. This CDR3 is built from 17 residues. Germline CDR1 is SGHRS and CDR2 is YFSETQ. The V segment lost 0 bases and the J segment 3 bases; nucleotides outside the gene matches: 1. The CDR3 DNA is TGCGCCAGCAGCTTGGCGACTAGCGGGAGGGACACCGGGGAGCTGTTTTTT. The encoded protein is CASSLATSGRDTGELFF. Full variable domain (missing parts from reference TRBV5-1 and TRBJ2-2): KAGVTQTPRYLIKTRGQQVTLSCSPISGHRSVSWYQQTPGQGLQFLFEYFSETQRNKGNFPGRFSGRQFSNSRSEMNVSTLELGDSALYLCASSLATSGRDTGELFFGEGSRLTVL.

V is TRBV7-9 and J is TRBJ2-7; 9 bases agree with TRBD2. The V gene end was trimmed by 1 base and the J gene end by 2 bases; junction bases not matched to a gene: 6. The V gene's germline CDR1 is SEHNR and CDR2 FQNEAQ (reference sequence). The CDR3 totals 16 residues. The CDR3 DNA reads TGTGCCAGCAGCTTAGTTCCCAGCGGGAGGCCCTACGAGCAGTACTTC. Translated, it gives CASSLVPSGRPYEQYF.

The chain is built from TRBV6-1 and TRBJ2-7; 7 positions agree with TRBD1. The V segment lost 6 bases and the J segment 6 bases; nucleotides outside the gene matches: 5. Germline assignment: CDR1 MNHNS and CDR2 SASEGT. The CDR3 consists of 12 residues. The CDR3: CASRTGFGEQYF. CDR3 in DNA: TGTGCCAGCAGGACAGGGTTCGGCGAGCAGTACTTC.

This chain links TRBV4-1 with TRBJ2-3; tentatively, D is TRBD2 (6 bases). CDR1 and CDR2 from the germline V gene are MGHRA and YSYEKL. CDR3 length: 17 amino acids. The V end lost 1 base, the J end lost 0 bases, and 14 bases lay between the germline ends. CDR3 nucleotide sequence: TGCGCCAGCAGCCAAGCCCCACTAGCTCGGAGCACAGATACGCAGTATTTT. Encoded protein: CASSQAPLARSTDTQYF.

The chain combines TRBV6-1 with TRBJ1-2, with TRBD1 matching over 10 bases. Trimming cost V 2 bases and J 7 bases; bases outside gene matches: 13. The CDR3 length is 17 residues. The germline CDR1 and CDR2 sequences are MNHNS and SASEGT. CDR3 coding DNA: TGTGCCAGCAGTGAACGGCCGGGACAGGGGATGGGTTTTGGCTACACCTTC. Its translation: CASSERPGQGMGFGYTF.

The chain combines TRBV4-2 with TRBJ2-3; 8 bases align to TRBD2. The germline V gene has CDR1 LGHNA and CDR2 YNFKEQ. CDR3 length: 17 amino acids. V was clipped by 0 bases and J by 1 base; unmatched bases: 6. DNA for the CDR3: TGTGCCAGCAGCCAAGATCCCGGGGGGGCGGGCACAGATACGCAGTATTTT. Translated, it gives CASSQDPGGAGTDTQYF.

DNA for the CDR3: TGTGCCAGCAGTCCTAGCGGGAATTACCAAGAGACCCAGTACTTC. The encoded protein is CASSPSGNYQETQYF. The chain uses TRBV7-2 and TRBJ2-5; TRBD2 agrees at 9 bases. Germline V gene data show CDR1 as SGHTA and CDR2 as FQGNSA. With 6 bases clipped from V and 0 bases from J, the junction kept 5 bases outside the gene matches. This CDR3 has 15 amino acids.

The CDR3, as DNA: TGTGCCAGCAGCTTAGCCCATTCCAGCGGGCTCAATGAGCAGTTCTTC. This sequence encodes CASSLAHSSGLNEQFF. The chain joins TRBV7-2 to TRBJ2-1; tentative D call: TRBD2 (6 bases). Deletions cut 0 bases from V and 6 bases from J, with 15 bases between. The CDR3 totals 16 residues. In germline, CDR1 is SGHTA, CDR2 FQGNSA.

The chain combines TRBV7-2 with TRBJ2-2; 8 bases are shared with TRBD2. This CDR3 comprises 18 residues. Germline CDR1 is SGHTA and CDR2 is FQGNSA. V shed 5 bases and J 5 bases; nucleotides not matched to a gene: 16. CDR3 DNA sequence: TGTGCCAGCAGCGCCCACCCCGGGAGCGGGGGTGTAACCGGGGAGCTGTTTTTT. This encodes CASSAHPGSGGVTGELFF.

The chain joins TRBV5-1 to TRBJ2-6; tentative D call: TRBD2 (5 bases). This CDR3 is built from 15 residues. Germline lookup yields CDR1 SGHRS and CDR2 YFSETQ. With 0 bases removed from V and 12 bases from J, the gap between germline ends came to 16 bases. The CDR3 spells CASSLEGGSSLVLTF. CDR3 bases: TGCGCCAGCAGCTTGGAGGGTGGGAGCTCGCTCGTCCTGACTTTC. The full variable domain, with the rest looked up from reference TRBV5-1 and TRBJ2-6, is KAGVTQTPRYLIKTRGQQVTLSCSPISGHRSVSWYQQTPGQGLQFLFEYFSETQRNKGNFPGRFSGRQFSNSRSEMNVSTLELGDSALYLCASSLEGGSSLVLTFGAGSRLTVL.